This T cell receptor beta chain was sequenced for a study of cytomegalovirus exposure and HLA in healthy donors. A multiplex PCR was run with 60 Vbeta primers and 13 Jbeta primers. Method: immunoSEQ multiplex PCR; TCRdb's copy keeps in-frame clones and lacks some. The table records approximately 260,000 clones, 84% of them present only once. Study-wide results and caveats: Sequence variants that were highly shared formed a cluster that was likely a sequencing artifact.

In regard to this clone: Antigen specificity is unknown.

The receptor comes from a woman in her thirties or forties in good health and CMV-seropositive. Input material: PBMCs.

In DNA, the CDR3 is TGTGCCAGTAGTACCTATGACAGGGGCGAAGGCACTGAAGCTTTCTTT. Its translation: CASSTYDRGEGTEAFF. This chain links TRBV19 with TRBJ1-1; TRBD1 agrees at 8 bases. V dropped 4 bases and J dropped 4; count of bases not matched to a gene: 11. The CDR3 runs 16 residues. Germline-derived CDR1 and CDR2 are LNHDA and SQIVND (reference sequence).